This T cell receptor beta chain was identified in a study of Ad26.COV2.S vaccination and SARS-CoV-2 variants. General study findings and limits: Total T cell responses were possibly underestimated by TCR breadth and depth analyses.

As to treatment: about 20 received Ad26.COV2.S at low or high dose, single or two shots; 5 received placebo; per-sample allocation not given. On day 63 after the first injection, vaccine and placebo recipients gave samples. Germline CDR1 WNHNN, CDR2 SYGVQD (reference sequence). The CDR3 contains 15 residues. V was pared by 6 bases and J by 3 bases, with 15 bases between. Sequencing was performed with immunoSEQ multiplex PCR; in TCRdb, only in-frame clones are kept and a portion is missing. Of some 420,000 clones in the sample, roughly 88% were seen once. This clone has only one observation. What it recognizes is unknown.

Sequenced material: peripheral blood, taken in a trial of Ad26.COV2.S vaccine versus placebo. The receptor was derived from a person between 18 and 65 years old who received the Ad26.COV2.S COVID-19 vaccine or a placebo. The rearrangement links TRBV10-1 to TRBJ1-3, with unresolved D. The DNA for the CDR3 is TGCGCCAGCAGGGCGGGATCGTCGCTTGGAAACACCATATATTTT. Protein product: CASRAGSSLGNTIYF.